This TCR beta chain was captured by sequencing in a study of shared clonotypes between healthy human individuals. Sequencing was performed with immunoSEQ multiplex PCR; in TCRdb, only in-frame clones are kept and a portion is missing. The data contain roughly 2.5 million clones, 90% to 95% of them singletons. As for this clone: The antigen is undetermined.

The CDR3 is made up of 14 amino acids. V was cut by 4 bases and J by 1 base, with 11 bases left in between. Germline V gene sequence: CDR1 ENHRY, CDR2 SYGVKD. Study-wide points: The study's rarefaction showed incomplete sorted-subset sequencing despite large depth. With several donors compared, roughly 5% of naive CD4 clonotypes were shared.

The sequenced sample consisted of naive CD4+ T cells sorted from blood. Subset here: CD45RA+ positively selected. The clonotype comes from a man between 18 and 35 years old in good health. The gene calls are TRBV10-3 and TRBJ2-7; D could derive from TRBD1 or TRBD2 (5 bases each). In nucleotides, the CDR3 is TGTGCCATCAGTGGGCTGGGACCTTCCTACGAGCAGTACTTC. It encodes CAISGLGPSYEQYF.